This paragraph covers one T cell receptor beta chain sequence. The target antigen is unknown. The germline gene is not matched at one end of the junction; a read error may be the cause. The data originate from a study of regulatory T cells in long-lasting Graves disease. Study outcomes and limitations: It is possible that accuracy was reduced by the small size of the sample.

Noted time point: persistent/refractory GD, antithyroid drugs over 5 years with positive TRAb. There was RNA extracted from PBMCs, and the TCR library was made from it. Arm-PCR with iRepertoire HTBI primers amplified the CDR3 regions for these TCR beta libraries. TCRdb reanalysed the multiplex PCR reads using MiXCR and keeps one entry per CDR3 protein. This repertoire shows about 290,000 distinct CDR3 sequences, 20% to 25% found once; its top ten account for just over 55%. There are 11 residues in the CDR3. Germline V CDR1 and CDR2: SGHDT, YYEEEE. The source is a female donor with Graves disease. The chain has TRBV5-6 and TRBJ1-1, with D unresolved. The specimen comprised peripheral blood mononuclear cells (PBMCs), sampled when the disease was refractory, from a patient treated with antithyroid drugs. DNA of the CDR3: TGTGCCGGCAGAAGAGGGACTGAAGCTTTCTTT. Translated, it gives CAGRRGTEAFF.